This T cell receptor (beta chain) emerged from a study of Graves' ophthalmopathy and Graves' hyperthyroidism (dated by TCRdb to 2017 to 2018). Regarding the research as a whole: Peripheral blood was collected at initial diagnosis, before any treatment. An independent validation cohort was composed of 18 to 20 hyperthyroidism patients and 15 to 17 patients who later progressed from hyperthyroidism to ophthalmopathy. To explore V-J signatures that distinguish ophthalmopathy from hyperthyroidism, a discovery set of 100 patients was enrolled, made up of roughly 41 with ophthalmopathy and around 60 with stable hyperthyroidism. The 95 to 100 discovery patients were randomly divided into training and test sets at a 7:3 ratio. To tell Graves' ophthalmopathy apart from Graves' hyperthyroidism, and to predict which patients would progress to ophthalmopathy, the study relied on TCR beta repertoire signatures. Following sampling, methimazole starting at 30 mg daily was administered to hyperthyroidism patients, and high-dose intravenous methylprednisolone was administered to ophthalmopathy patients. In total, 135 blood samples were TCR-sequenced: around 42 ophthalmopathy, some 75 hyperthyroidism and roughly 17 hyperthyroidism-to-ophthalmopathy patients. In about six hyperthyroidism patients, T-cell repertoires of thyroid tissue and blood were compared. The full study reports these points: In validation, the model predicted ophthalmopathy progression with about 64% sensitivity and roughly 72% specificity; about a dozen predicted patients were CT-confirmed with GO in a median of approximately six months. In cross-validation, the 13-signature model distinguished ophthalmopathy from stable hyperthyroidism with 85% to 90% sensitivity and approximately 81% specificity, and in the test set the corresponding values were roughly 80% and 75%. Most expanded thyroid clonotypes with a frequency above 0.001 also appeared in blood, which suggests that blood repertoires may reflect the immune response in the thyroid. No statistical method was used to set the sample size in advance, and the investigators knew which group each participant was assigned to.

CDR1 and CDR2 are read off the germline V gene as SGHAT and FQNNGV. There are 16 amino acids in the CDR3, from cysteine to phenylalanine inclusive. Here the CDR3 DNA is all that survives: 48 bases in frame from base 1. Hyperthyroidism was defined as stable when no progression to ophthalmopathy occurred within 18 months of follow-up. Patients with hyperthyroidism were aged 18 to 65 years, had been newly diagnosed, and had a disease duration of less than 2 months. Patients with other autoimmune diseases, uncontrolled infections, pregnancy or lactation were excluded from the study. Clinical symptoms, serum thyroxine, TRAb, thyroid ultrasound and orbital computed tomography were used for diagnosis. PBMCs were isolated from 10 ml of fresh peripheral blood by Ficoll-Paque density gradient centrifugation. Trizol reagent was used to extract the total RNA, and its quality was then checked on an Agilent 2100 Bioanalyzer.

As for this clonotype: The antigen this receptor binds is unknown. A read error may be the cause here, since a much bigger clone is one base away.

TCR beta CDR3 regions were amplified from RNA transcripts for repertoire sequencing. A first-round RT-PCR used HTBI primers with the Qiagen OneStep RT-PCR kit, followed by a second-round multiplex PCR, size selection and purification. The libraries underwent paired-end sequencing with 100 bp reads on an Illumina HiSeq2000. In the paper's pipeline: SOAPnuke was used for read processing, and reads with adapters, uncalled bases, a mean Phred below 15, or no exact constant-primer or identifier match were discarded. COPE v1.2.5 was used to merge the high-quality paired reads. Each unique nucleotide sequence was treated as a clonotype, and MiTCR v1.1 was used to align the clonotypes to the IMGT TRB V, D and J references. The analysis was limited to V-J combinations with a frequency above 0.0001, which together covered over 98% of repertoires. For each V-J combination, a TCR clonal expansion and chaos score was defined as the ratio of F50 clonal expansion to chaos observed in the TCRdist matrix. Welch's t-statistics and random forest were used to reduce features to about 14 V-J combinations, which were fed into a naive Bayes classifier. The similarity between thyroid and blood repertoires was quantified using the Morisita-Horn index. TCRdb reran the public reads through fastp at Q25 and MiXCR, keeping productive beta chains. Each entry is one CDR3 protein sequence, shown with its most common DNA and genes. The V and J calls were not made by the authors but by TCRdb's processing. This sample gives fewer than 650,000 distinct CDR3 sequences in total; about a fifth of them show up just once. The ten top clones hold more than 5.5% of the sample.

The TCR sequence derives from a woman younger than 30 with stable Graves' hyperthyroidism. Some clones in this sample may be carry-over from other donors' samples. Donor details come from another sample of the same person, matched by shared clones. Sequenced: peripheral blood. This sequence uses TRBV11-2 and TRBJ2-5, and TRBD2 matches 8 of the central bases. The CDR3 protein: CASSPPSGSAGDTQYF. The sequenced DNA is TGCGCCAGCAGCCCCCCCAGCGGGAGTGCGGGAGATACCCAGTACTTC.